The rows below give T cell receptor beta chains drawn from one sample of a study of blood T cell repertoires in COVID-19. Assay: immunoSEQ multiplex PCR; the TCRdb copy retains only in-frame clones and omits some. The repertoire holds roughly 100,000 clones, with 88% as singletons. Sequenced: peripheral blood. These receptors were taken from a human donor in a cohort sampled during active COVID-19. Each CDR3 is given without its conserved first and last residue. Each record gives: D gene, V gene, J gene, CDR3 protein. A D gene is named only where the DNA matches it firmly.

d_call: -
v_call: TRBV14
j_call: TRBJ1-5
cdr3_aa: ASSQGDPNQPQH

d_call: TRBD2
v_call: TRBV27
j_call: TRBJ2-1
cdr3_aa: ASSSGRPHNEQF

d_call: -
v_call: TRBV24-1
j_call: TRBJ2-3
cdr3_aa: ATSDPPTDTQY

d_call: TRBD1
v_call: TRBV7-2
j_call: TRBJ2-1
cdr3_aa: ASSFTGGVGDEQF

d_call: TRBD1
v_call: TRBV5-5
j_call: TRBJ2-7
cdr3_aa: ASSLAPGQGSYEQY

d_call: TRBD1
v_call: TRBV27
j_call: TRBJ1-1
cdr3_aa: ASRTGGLYTEAF

d_call: -
v_call: TRBV19
j_call: TRBJ1-2
cdr3_aa: ASMEQGKSYT

d_call: -
v_call: TRBV6-6
j_call: TRBJ1-1
cdr3_aa: ASSYNRLNTEAF

d_call: -
v_call: TRBV3-1/TRBV3-2
j_call: TRBJ1-2
cdr3_aa: ASSHTGIPHGYT

d_call: -
v_call: TRBV7-7
j_call: TRBJ2-1
cdr3_aa: ASSLEYGSGDYNEQF

d_call: -
v_call: TRBV7-2
j_call: TRBJ1-6
cdr3_aa: ASSLVARNSPLH

d_call: -
v_call: TRBV5-3
j_call: TRBJ1-5
cdr3_aa: ARSIRRHFSNQPQH

d_call: TRBD1
v_call: TRBV5-1
j_call: TRBJ2-5
cdr3_aa: ASSLFPGGEETQY

d_call: TRBD1
v_call: TRBV6-5
j_call: TRBJ1-2
cdr3_aa: ASSSSGTGASYGYT

d_call: -
v_call: TRBV11-2
j_call: TRBJ2-3
cdr3_aa: ASSLGRETDTQY

d_call: -
v_call: TRBV19
j_call: TRBJ1-1
cdr3_aa: ASSSTAAGAF

d_call: -
v_call: TRBV7-9
j_call: TRBJ1-1
cdr3_aa: ASSLAGKGSTEAF

d_call: TRBD1
v_call: TRBV7-7
j_call: TRBJ2-2
cdr3_aa: ASSFGTANTGELF

d_call: TRBD1
v_call: TRBV9
j_call: TRBJ1-5
cdr3_aa: ASSADRGNQPQH

d_call: -
v_call: TRBV6-1
j_call: TRBJ1-2
cdr3_aa: ASSDGGLGYGYT